This T cell receptor beta chain was retrieved from a study of blood T cell repertoires in COVID-19 (TCRdb year 2020). A note on the overall study: The collaborator samples originated in the United States, Italy and Spain and spanned the acute and convalescent phases of COVID-19. The prospective study material was composed of cDNA or gDNA derived from T cells, B-cell-depleted T cells, or PBMCs. Subjects who had been exposed to COVID-19, were actively infected with it, or had recovered from it provided the deeply sampled blood TCRbeta repertoires that made up the dataset. The repertoires were released in a freely available public database meant as a resource for research on the immune response to SARS-CoV-2. Samples came from the ongoing ImmuneRACE study (first 160 participants) plus 1,254 subjects from 6 global collaborators. The sample metadata nearly always contained a de-identified subject ID, COVID-19 status, age in years and sex. Where HLA class I and class II types were available, the types were taken from metadata supplied by the sample provider, not from assay-based typing. Study-level results and caveats: Clinical and demographic metadata were provided uncurated, with the amount varying by source and participant.

In the case of this clone: It has no known antigen specificity. Per-base qualities were not stored, and no clone one base away is much larger.

The collaborating institutions used their own protocols to collect whole blood in K2EDTA tubes. For TCRbeta analysis, collaborators shipped samples in one of three forms: frozen whole blood, isolated PBMCs, or DNA extracted from either of those sample types. TCRbeta CDR3 regions were amplified from genomic DNA by means of the immunoSEQ Assay, a bias-controlled multiplex PCR. The original pipeline was this. Within the assay, amplification of reference gene primers was used to estimate how many nucleated cells each sample contained. To quantify the absolute abundance of each unique TCRbeta CDR3 rearrangement, sequence reads were collapsed and filtered. For each sample, productive Simpson clonality was calculated by taking the square root of Simpson's diversity index across productive rearrangements. In its TCRdb copy, this immuneACCESS table keeps in-frame sequences only and misses some clones. Where compared with another copy, unresolved V genes explain less than half of these, and the others have no known cause. V and J calls and clone size are as listed in that table; D and trimming were resolved from the DNA. The sample table records tens of thousands of clones; around 85% of these occur just once. The ten largest clonotypes hold about 38% of the sample.

According to the germline V gene (reference sequence), CDR1 reads LNHDA and CDR2 reads SQIVND. The V end gives up 5 bases and the J end 0 bases, leaving 3 bases in the junction not matched to a gene. Including the terminal cysteine and phenylalanine, the CDR3 comprises 17 residues. Only the CDR3 portion is preserved as DNA: 51 bases, with reading frame beginning at the first base. The clonotype comes from an elderly man with acute or convalescent COVID-19. Sequences were obtained from peripheral blood. Recombination linked TRBV19 to TRBJ2-1, and 14 bases in between align with TRBD2. DNA sequence: TGTGCCAGTAGTTCGACTAGCGGGAGGGCCTCCTACAATGAGCAGTTCTTC. This sequence encodes CASSSTSGRASYNEQFF.